Below, 8 T cell receptor beta chains from the same sample are listed, as sequenced in a study of CD8 T cells in Susac syndrome (dated by TCRdb to between 2018 and 2021). The library relied on the immunoSEQ multiplex PCR assay. RNA was extracted with the RNeasy kit and roughly 0.5 to 1 ug was reverse transcribed using random hexamers. TCRdb's own reprocessing of the public reads used fastp at Q25 and MiXCR and kept productive beta chains. Every CDR3 protein is listed once, alongside the most common genes and DNA of its rows. In this sample the table shows about 140,000 distinct CDR3 sequences, approximately 95% of which occur a single time. Roughly 0.29% of the sample goes to the ten largest clones. Sequencing was performed on CD8+ T cells from PBMCs. These receptors all stem from a human donor in good health.

The chain has TRBV7-2 and TRBJ2-7; 7 positions agree with TRBD2. CDR3 length equals 14 residues. The germline V gene has CDR1 SGHTA and CDR2 FQGNSA. V lost 5 bases, J lost 0 bases, and 4 bases stayed unmatched. The CDR3 bases are TGTGCCAGCAGCACGGGACTAAGCTCCTACGAGCAGTACTTC. Translating gives CASSTGLSSYEQYF.

The chain recombines TRBV29-1 with TRBJ2-7; D might be TRBD2 (6 bases). CDR1 is SQVTM, CDR2 ANQGSEA, per germline. The CDR3 is 16 amino acids. V lost 1 base to trimming and J lost 0 bases, with 16 bases between them. The CDR3 is CSVEGVTSSLSYEQYF. The CDR3 nucleotides are TGCAGCGTTGAAGGCGTGACTAGTTCTCTCTCCTACGAGCAGTACTTC.

The rearrangement uses TRBV15 and TRBJ2-7; possibly TRBD2 for D (6 bases). V was clipped by 4 bases and J by 4 bases, with 23 bases between them. CDR1 is LNHNV, CDR2 YYDKDF, per germline (reference sequence). The CDR3 consists of 17 residues. This CDR3 reads CATSINPVRLAIYEQYF. The CDR3 bases are TGTGCCACCAGCATCAACCCAGTGCGTCTAGCGATATACGAGCAGTACTTC.

The chain uses TRBV25-1 and TRBJ2-3; no clear D. The CDR3 extends over 13 amino acids. With 6 bases removed from V and 0 bases from J, the gap between germline ends came to 7 bases. The germline gives CDR1 MGHDK, CDR2 SYGVNS. Here the CDR3 DNA reads TGTGCCAGCAGGCAAATAAGCACAGATACGCAGTATTTT. Encoded protein: CASRQISTDTQYF.

J is TRBJ2-7 and V is TRBV3-1; a weak D match, TRBD1 (7 bases). The V gene lost 0 bases and the J gene lost 6 bases, with 9 bases spanning the gap. Germline values: CDR1 LGHDT, CDR2 YNNKEL (reference sequence). The CDR3 is 13 residues long. CDR3 in DNA: TGTGCCAGCAGCCAAGATCAGGGGGGCGAGCAGTACTTC. Translation: CASSQDQGGEQYF.

The chain joins TRBV7-3 to TRBJ2-3; 7 bases are shared with TRBD2. Per the germline V gene, CDR1 is SGHTA and CDR2 is FQGTGA. V was clipped by 5 bases and J by 2 bases; unmatched bases: 4. The CDR3 spans 14 residues. In DNA form, the CDR3 reads TGTGCCAGCAGCCCGGGACTAAACACAGATACGCAGTATTTT. It translates to CASSPGLNTDTQYF. The whole variable domain, filled in from reference TRBV7-3 and TRBJ2-3, reads GAGVSQTPSNKVTEKGKYVELRCDPISGHTALYWYRQSLGQGPEFLIYFQGTGAADDSGLPNDRFFAVRPEGSVSTLKIQRTERGDSAVYLCASSPGLNTDTQYFGPGTRLTVL.

This clonotype was seen just once. The rearrangement joins TRBV15 to TRBJ2-2; D possibly corresponds to TRBD1 (6 bases). The CDR3 is 15 amino acids. V was shortened by 7 bases and J by 1 base, with 13 bases between the two germline ends. The germline gives CDR1 LNHNV, CDR2 YYDKDF (reference sequence). CDR3 sequence (DNA): TGTGCCACCAACAGTTCGGACAGGAACACCGGGGAGCTGTTTTTT. Translated, it gives CATNSSDRNTGELFF.

This sequence joins TRBV12-3 or TRBV12-4 and TRBJ2-1, with TRBD1 matching over 11 bases. The CDR3 length is 13 residues. V lost 6 bases and J lost 9; bases outside the gene matches: 4. CDR3 amino acids: CASSPGTGGEQFF. DNA for the CDR3: TGTGCCAGCAGCCCAGGGACAGGGGGTGAGCAGTTCTTC.